This passage covers 14 T cell receptor beta chains from one sample sequenced in a study of T cells in Graves' hyperthyroidism and ophthalmopathy (dated 2019 in TCRdb). The method was multiplex PCR. This sample was sequenced with an Illumina HiSeq 2000. The TCR beta CDR3 regions were amplified from RNA transcripts. A first-round RT-PCR of the TCR CDR3 used the HTBI primer set with the Qiagen OneStep RT-PCR kit. The public reads were quality trimmed at Q25 with fastp and then assembled into clones with MiXCR by TCRdb, keeping productive beta chains. Each CDR3 protein appears once, grouped with its most common genes and DNA. This sample comprises over 300,000 distinct CDR3 sequences, approximately 15% of them detected only once. About 11% of the sample is in the top ten clones. Sample: blood. Every receptor here comes from a woman aged 60-70 years with Graves' hyperthyroidism.

This clonotype was detected ten times or more. The chain couples TRBV29-1 to TRBJ1-3; D is perhaps TRBD1 (5 bases). CDR3 length: 14 residues. Trimming pared 6 bases from V and 0 bases from J, leaving 12 bases between. Germline V gene lookup returns CDR1 SQVTM and CDR2 ANQGSEA. CDR3 sequence (DNA): TGCAGCGTGAGAACAGGTTCCTCTGGAAACACCATATATTTT. Translated: CSVRTGSSGNTIYF.

This chain connects TRBV6-1 to TRBJ2-5; TRBD2 aligns across 8 bases. Germline values: CDR1 MNHNS, CDR2 SASEGT. Trimming at V came to 11 bases and at J to 1 base, leaving 9 bases not matched to a gene. The CDR3 runs to 14 residues. The CDR3 region has the DNA TGTGCCGGTGGGACTAGGGGAGCCCAAGAGACCCAGTACTTC. Encoded protein: CAGGTRGAQETQYF.

The sample holds many counts of this clonotype. The chain has TRBV10-3 and TRBJ2-1, with 7 bases that match TRBD1. J lost 2 bases, V lost 5 bases, and 3 bases had no gene match. CDR1 is ENHRY and CDR2 is SYGVKD in the germline V gene. The CDR3 length is 14 residues. Written as DNA, the CDR3 is TGTGCCATCAGTCCCCAGGGGGCCTACAATGAGCAGTTCTTC. Translating gives CAISPQGAYNEQFF.

The table lists this clonotype with many counts. The chain couples TRBV19 to TRBJ2-1; 11 bases are shared with TRBD2. The junction had 3 bases not matched to a gene; V was cut back by 0 bases and J by 2 bases. This CDR3 comprises 17 residues. Germline assignment: CDR1 LNHDA and CDR2 SQIVND (reference sequence). CDR3 loop: CASSIDVGLAAYNEQFF. The CDR3 DNA follows: TGTGCCAGTAGTATAGATGTGGGACTAGCGGCCTACAATGAGCAGTTCTTC. The full variable domain, its missing parts supplied by reference TRBV19 and TRBJ2-1, is DGGITQSPKYLFRKEGQNVTLSCEQNLNHDAMYWYRQDPGQGLRLIYYSQIVNDFQKGDIAEGYSVSREKKESFPLTVTSAQKNPTAFYLCASSIDVGLAAYNEQFFGPGTRLTVL.

This chain links TRBV3-1 with TRBJ2-5; the match to TRBD2 covers 8 bases. Losses at the gene ends were 3 bases for V and 5 bases for J; bases not matched to a gene: 14. The CDR3 runs 17 residues. Germline CDR1 and CDR2: LGHDT and YNNKEL (reference sequence). CDR3 in amino acids: CASSHGGGTSRRETQYF. DNA for the CDR3: TGTGCCAGCAGCCACGGGGGGGGGACTAGTCGGCGGGAGACCCAGTACTTC.

This clonotype was counted ten times or more. The genes are TRBV12-3 or TRBV12-4 and TRBJ2-1; the D is unclear. Trimming took off 2 bases at V and 4 bases at J, with 12 bases between the two ends. The CDR3 consists of 15 residues. The CDR3 loop is CASSLFANQYNEQFF. The CDR3 DNA sequence: TGTGCCAGCAGTTTATTCGCAAACCAATACAATGAGCAGTTCTTC.

DNA of the CDR3: TGCGCCAGCAGCTTGACTAGATGGTCCTACGAGCAGTACTTC. Its protein product is CASSLTRWSYEQYF. The gene calls are TRBV5-1 and TRBJ2-7; a possible D gene is TRBD2 (5 bases). CDR3 length equals 14 residues. V dropped 1 base and J dropped 1 base, with 9 bases sitting between them. CDR1 and CDR2 (germline): SGHRS, YFSETQ.

This chain uses TRBV19 with TRBJ1-3; D not resolved. Deletions cut 5 bases from V and 0 bases from J, with 11 bases between. The CDR3 spans 15 residues. Per the germline V gene, CDR1 is LNHDA and CDR2 is SQIVND (reference sequence). DNA of the CDR3: TGTGCCAGTAGTCGATTGCACCTCTCTGGAAACACCATATATTTT. Translation gives CASSRLHLSGNTIYF. The entire variable domain, with the rest obtained from reference TRBV19 and TRBJ1-3, is as follows: DGGITQSPKYLFRKEGQNVTLSCEQNLNHDAMYWYRQDPGQGLRLIYYSQIVNDFQKGDIAEGYSVSREKKESFPLTVTSAQKNPTAFYLCASSRLHLSGNTIYFGEGSWLTVV.

In this sample, this clonotype turned up many times. The chain's CDR3 is CASSGGQLVAKNIQYF. In DNA form, the CDR3 reads TGTGCCAGCAGTGGGGGACAGTTAGTAGCCAAAAACATTCAGTACTTC. The chain couples TRBV6-1 to TRBJ2-4, with TRBD1 matching over 7 bases. The CDR3 spans 16 residues. The germline V gene has CDR1 MNHNS and CDR2 SASEGT. J was trimmed by 0 bases and V by 4 bases; bases with no gene match: 6.

In this sample, this clonotype turned up many times. CDR3 residues: CSARSNLLSKFYEQYF. The DNA for the CDR3 is TGCAGTGCTAGATCGAACCTCTTAAGCAAGTTCTACGAGCAGTACTTC. This chain uses TRBV20-1 with TRBJ2-7; the D is unclear. This CDR3 spans 16 amino acids. Between the trimmed V and J ends, which lost 2 bases and 3 bases, there was a span of 20 bases. Germline values: CDR1 DFQATT, CDR2 SNEGSKA (reference sequence).

The rearrangement joins TRBV24-1 to TRBJ2-3; 11 bases align to TRBD2. The germline CDR1 and CDR2 sequences are KGHDR and SFDVKD. This CDR3 has 16 amino acids. V lost 5 bases and J lost 4; bases outside the gene matches: 7. The CDR3 loop reads CATSARLAGSADTQYF. The CDR3 DNA reads TGTGCCACCAGTGCCCGACTAGCGGGGTCCGCAGATACGCAGTATTTT.

This clonotype was counted many times. The gene calls are TRBV7-3 and TRBJ2-1; 7 bases align to TRBD1. The V segment lost 2 bases and the J segment 0 bases; nucleotides outside the gene matches: 13. Looked up from germline, CDR1 is SGHTA and CDR2 is FQGTGA. This CDR3 region has 19 residues. CDR3 region: CASSLGTGALTSSYNEQFF. The CDR3 bases are TGTGCCAGCAGCTTAGGAACAGGGGCCCTCACGAGCTCCTACAATGAGCAGTTCTTC. Drawing the rest from reference TRBV7-3 and TRBJ2-1, the complete variable domain is GAGVSQTPSNKVTEKGKYVELRCDPISGHTALYWYRQSLGQGPEFLIYFQGTGAADDSGLPNDRFFAVRPEGSVSTLKIQRTERGDSAVYLCASSLGTGALTSSYNEQFFGPGTRLTVL.

To note about this clonotype: A clone one base away is much larger, so this may be a read error. The V call is TRBV6-1, the J call TRBJ1-5; tentatively, D is TRBD1 (5 bases). Deletions cut 6 bases from V and 5 bases from J, with 11 bases between. The CDR3 has 13 amino acids. Germline assignment: CDR1 MNHNS and CDR2 SASEGT. The CDR3 is CASSDSGDQPQHF. The CDR3 DNA reads TGTGCCAGCAGCGACAGTGGAGATCAGCCCCAGCATTTT.

This clonotype was detected ten times or more. CDR3 amino acids: CASSQGPQGDEQFF. The CDR3 nucleotides read TGTGCCAGCAGCCAAGGTCCCCAGGGGGATGAGCAGTTCTTC. This chain links TRBV4-2 with TRBJ2-1; 7 bases match TRBD1. Germline lookup yields CDR1 LGHNA and CDR2 YNFKEQ. The length of the CDR3 is 14 residues. V shed 1 base, J shed 8 bases, and the junction held 5 bases outside the gene matches.